The 21 T cell receptor beta chains given below trace back to one sample, sequenced in a study of T cell responses to AZD1222 COVID-19 vaccine. Profiling relied on immunoSEQ multiplex PCR, and the TCRdb table lists in-frame clones only, not all of them. The sample records 110,000 or so clones, about 88% being singletons. The material sequenced was peripheral blood, taken 28 days after the second AZD1222 dose. Source of these receptors: an adult who received the AZD1222 COVID-19 vaccine.

This clone came up a few times. This chain connects TRBV15 to TRBJ2-1; D not certain. V was pared by 2 bases and J by 4 bases, with 12 bases between. This CDR3 is built from 15 residues. CDR1 is LNHNV, CDR2 YYDKDF, per germline (reference sequence). CDR3 bases: TGTGCCACCAGCAGATCTAAGGAACCATACAATGAGCAGTTCTTC. Amino acid sequence: CATSRSKEPYNEQFF.

DNA of the CDR3: TGTGCCAGCAGTACACCGGGACAGGGACGGTCACCCCTCCACTTT. It translates to CASSTPGQGRSPLHF. This chain uses TRBV28 with TRBJ1-6; 9 nucleotides agree with TRBD1. Germline CDR1 and CDR2: MDHEN and SYDVKM. The CDR3 spans 15 residues. V trimming: 5 bases; J trimming: 10 bases; junction bases outside the gene matches: 9.

This chain joins TRBV2 and TRBJ1-5; no reliable D call. V dropped 3 bases and J dropped 0 bases, with 18 bases sitting between them. The germline V gene has CDR1 SNHLY and CDR2 FYNNEI. The CDR3 length is 18 residues. In DNA, the CDR3 is TGTGCCAGCAGTGACTCCGGAACCGCTAAGCCTAGCAATCAGCCCCAGCATTTT. Translating it yields CASSDSGTAKPSNQPQHF.

The chain is built from TRBV3-1 (or the pseudogene TRBV3-2) and TRBJ2-6; D might be TRBD1 (6 bases). CDR1 and CDR2 (germline): LGHDT, YNNKEL (reference sequence). The CDR3 contains 18 residues. V lost 4 bases to trimming and J lost 0 bases, with 16 bases between them. CDR3 nucleotides: TGTGCCAGCAGCCCGTACAGGGATTTACGCTCTGGGGCCAACGTCCTGACTTTC. It specifies CASSPYRDLRSGANVLTF.

The gene calls are TRBV9 and TRBJ1-6; D ambiguous. This CDR3 is 15 amino acids long. Germline assignment: CDR1 SGDLS and CDR2 YYNGEE. V lost 3 bases to trimming and J lost 0 bases, with 7 bases between them. The CDR3 bases are TGTGCCAGCAGCGCGGAGAGCTCCTATAATTCACCCCTCCACTTT. This gives the protein CASSAESSYNSPLHF.

The chain recombines TRBV7-9 with TRBJ1-3; D unclear. The CDR3 is 13 residues long. The germline V and J ends were trimmed by 3 bases and 2 bases, with 5 bases remaining between them. The germline V gene encodes CDR1 SEHNR and CDR2 FQNEAQ (reference sequence). The CDR3 here is CASSFTAGNTIYF. In DNA form, the CDR3 reads TGTGCCAGCAGCTTCACTGCTGGAAACACCATATATTTT.

This clone was observed once. The chain joins TRBV5-1 to TRBJ1-2, with D possibly matching TRBD1 (6 bases). CDR1 and CDR2 (germline): SGHRS, YFSETQ. V lost 4 bases to trimming and J lost 3 bases, with 13 bases between them. This CDR3 has 14 amino acids. The chain's CDR3 is CASSLWEGDYGYTF. The CDR3 bases are TGCGCCAGCAGCCTATGGGAGGGGGACTATGGCTACACCTTC.

The table lists this clone with a few counts. A read error may produce the germline difference seen at one junction end. V and J are TRBV6-2 or TRBV6-3 and TRBJ2-6; D perhaps matches TRBD2 (6 bases). There are 15 residues in the CDR3. Germline values: CDR1 MNHEY, CDR2 SVGEGT. The CDR3 DNA reads as TGTGCCCGCAGTGGGACGGCGGGGGGGGCCAACGTCCTGACTTTC. Its translation: CARSGTAGGANVLTF.

V usage is TRBV5-5 and J usage is TRBJ2-1; D is perhaps TRBD1 (6 bases). V lost 5 bases and J lost 4, with 19 bases in between. Germline V gene sequence: CDR1 SGHKS, CDR2 YYEKEE (reference sequence). The length of the CDR3 is 16 residues. CDR3 DNA: TGTGCCAGCAGTTCCAACGTCGGAACAGGGTACAATGAGCAGTTCTTC. Its protein is CASSSNVGTGYNEQFF. The whole variable domain, filled in from reference TRBV5-5 and TRBJ2-1, reads DAGVTQSPTHLIKTRGQQVTLRCSPISGHKSVSWYQQVLGQGPQFIFQYYEKEERGRGNFPDRFSARQFPNYSSELNVNALLLGDSALYLCASSSNVGTGYNEQFFGPGTRLTVL.

V is TRBV28 and J is TRBJ1-2, with D possibly TRBD1 on 5 matching bases. V was clipped by 2 bases and J by 7 bases, with 23 bases between them. The CDR3 has 17 residues. The germline V gene encodes CDR1 MDHEN and CDR2 SYDVKM. The CDR3 is CASSLRGSNFRAFGYTF. CDR3 nucleotides: TGTGCCAGCAGTTTACGGGGAAGTAACTTCAGGGCCTTTGGCTACACCTTC.

This chain uses TRBV5-1 with TRBJ2-7, with D possibly matching TRBD1 (6 bases). CDR1 and CDR2 from the germline V gene are SGHRS and YFSETQ. V lost 3 bases and J 1 base, leaving 11 bases between the germline ends. The CDR3 contains 14 residues. The CDR3 sequence is CASSWGTGSYEQYF. Here the CDR3 DNA reads TGCGCCAGCAGCTGGGGTACAGGGTCCTACGAGCAGTACTTC.

The chain employs TRBV6-5 and TRBJ1-6; the match to TRBD1 covers 7 bases. The V and J ends lost 6 bases and 3 bases, in that order; junction bases with no gene match: 5. CDR1 and CDR2 (germline): MNHEY, SVGAGI. The length of the CDR3 is 15 residues. CDR3 in DNA: TGTGCCAGCAGGGGACAGATTTTCTATAATTCACCCCTCCACTTT. Residues: CASRGQIFYNSPLHF.

V gene TRBV28 combines with J gene TRBJ2-6, with D possibly TRBD2 on 5 matching bases. Trimming shortened V by 8 bases and J by 0 bases, and 11 bases separated the two germline ends. The CDR3 sequence is 15 residues long. Germline V CDR1 and CDR2: MDHEN, SYDVKM. The CDR3 here is CASLLDYSGANVLTF. DNA of the CDR3: TGTGCCAGCCTACTCGACTACTCTGGGGCCAACGTCCTGACTTTC.

In DNA, the CDR3 is TGTGCCAGCAGCCAAGATGGACGGGACTACAATGAGCAGTTCTTC. It is translated as CASSQDGRDYNEQFF. The chain is built from TRBV3-1 (or the pseudogene TRBV3-2) and TRBJ2-1, with D possibly being TRBD2 (5 bases). The CDR3 has 15 residues. The V and J ends lost 0 bases and 3 bases respectively, with 9 bases between them. CDR1 is LGHDT, CDR2 YNNKEL, per germline (reference sequence).

This chain links TRBV27 with TRBJ2-2; D call uncertain. CDR1 MNHEY and CDR2 SMNVEV come from the germline V gene (reference sequence). This CDR3 has 14 residues. V was pared by 0 bases and J by 8 bases, with 10 bases between. The CDR3 DNA follows: TGTGCCAGCAGTTTATCTCTGGGTGCGGGGGAGCTGTTTTTT. Translating gives CASSLSLGAGELFF.

The chain employs TRBV19 and TRBJ2-2; D not certain. Germline CDR1 LNHDA, CDR2 SQIVND (reference sequence). CDR3 length: 15 residues. V was shortened by 7 bases and J by 1 base, with 13 bases between the two germline ends. The CDR3 reads CASIRHSLNTGELFF. In DNA, the CDR3 is TGTGCCAGTATTCGGCACAGCCTGAACACCGGGGAGCTGTTTTTT.

In DNA, the CDR3 is TGTGCCAGCAGCTTAGGCGGGGGGGCTTGGAATGAGCAGTTCTTC. As protein: CASSLGGGAWNEQFF. The chain joins TRBV7-2 to TRBJ2-1; 9 bases are a match to TRBD2. The CDR3 has 15 amino acids. CDR1 SGHTA and CDR2 FQGNSA come from the germline V gene. Trimming took 1 base from V and 7 from J; bases not matched to a gene: 5.

In nucleotides, the CDR3 is TGTGCCAGCAGCCCGACGAGGGGGACAGGGAACAATTCACCCCTCCACTTT. Amino acids: CASSPTRGTGNNSPLHF. The chain has TRBV3-1 (or the pseudogene TRBV3-2) and TRBJ1-6; 9 nucleotides align to TRBD1. V was clipped by 4 bases and J by 7 bases; unmatched bases: 11. Germline-derived CDR1 and CDR2 are LGHDT and YNNKEL (reference sequence). This CDR3 comprises 17 residues.

This clone has only one observation. The rearrangement uses TRBV27 and TRBJ1-1; D may be TRBD1 (5 bases). In germline, CDR1 is MNHEY, CDR2 SMNVEV (reference sequence). Trimming pared 4 bases from V and 7 bases from J, leaving 13 bases between. The CDR3 length is 13 residues. The CDR3 nucleotides read TGTGCCAGCAGTTGGGGACCGTCGTATGAAGCTTTCTTT. It specifies CASSWGPSYEAFF.

The genes are TRBV4-2 and TRBJ1-1; 7 bases line up with TRBD1. V trimming: 1 base; J trimming: 1 base; junction bases outside the gene matches: 3. The CDR3 covers 15 residues. Per germline, CDR1 LGHNA and CDR2 YNFKEQ. This chain's CDR3 is CASSQGQGGNTEAFF. The CDR3 bases are TGTGCCAGCAGCCAAGGCCAGGGGGGGAACACTGAAGCTTTCTTT.

The chain couples TRBV18 to TRBJ1-6; D ambiguous. V was trimmed by 0 bases and J by 14 bases, leaving 20 bases between them. The CDR3 contains 16 residues. Germline CDR1 and CDR2: KGHSH and LQKENI. CDR3 nucleotide sequence: TGTGCCAGCTCACCACCCTCCGGCAGCGCGAAAAGGGCCCTCCACTTT. This codes for CASSPPSGSAKRALHF. The full variable domain, rest sourced from reference TRBV18 and TRBJ1-6, is NAGVMQNPRHLVRRRGQEARLRCSPMKGHSHVYWYRQLPEEGLKFMVYLQKENIIDESGMPKERFSAEFPKEGPSILRIQQVVRGDSAAYFCASSPPSGSAKRALHFGNGTRLTVT.